Below, 26 T cell receptor beta chains from the same sample are listed, as sequenced in a study of T cell clonotyping in hematopoietic cell transplantation (TCRdb year 2021). The label giving this sample's time point can be read as: 180 days after allo-HCT. The library came from the immunoSEQ multiplex PCR assay. Not all clones reach the TCRdb copy of this immuneACCESS table, which keeps in-frame sequences only. Checked studies attribute under half of the gap to unresolved V genes and leave the rest unexplained. Recorded for this sample are roughly 5,200 clones; around a fifth of them occurred a single time. The ten largest clones add up to roughly 21% of the sample. Sequences were derived from PBMCs, sampled 180 days after allogeneic stem cell transplant. These receptors came from a male patient in his late teens or twenties who had an allogeneic stem cell transplant, so the T cells may come from the graft donor. Some clones in this sample may be carry-over from other donors' samples.

The gene calls are TRBV30 and TRBJ1-2; 7 bases line up with TRBD1. After removal of 1 base from V and 6 bases from J, the junction contained 5 bases not matched to a gene. The CDR3 loop spans 13 amino acids. CDR1 is GTSNPN, CDR2 SVGIG, per germline (reference sequence). Written as DNA, the CDR3 is TGTGCCTGGAGTGGCAGGGGGTTAAATGGCTACACCTTC. Translating it yields CAWSGRGLNGYTF. Full variable domain (rest looked up from reference TRBV30 and TRBJ1-2): SQTIHQWPATLVQPVGSPLSLECTVEGTSNPNLYWYRQAAGRGLQLLFYSVGIGQISSEVPQNLSASRPQDRQFILSSKKLLLSDSGFYLCAWSGRGLNGYTFGSGTRLTVV.

The CDR3 here is CAWSVHGQVVYGYTF. CDR3 DNA: TGTGCCTGGAGTGTACACGGGCAGGTCGTCTATGGCTACACCTTC. V gene TRBV30 combines with J gene TRBJ1-2; D not certain. Trimming took off 0 bases at V and 4 bases at J, with 15 bases between the two ends. Looked up from germline, CDR1 is GTSNPN and CDR2 is SVGIG (reference sequence). CDR3 length equals 15 residues.

This rearrangement joins TRBV19 to TRBJ2-5; D is possibly TRBD1 (5 bases). CDR3 length: 14 amino acids. Germline V lookup: CDR1 LNHDA, CDR2 SQIVND (reference sequence). V lost 3 bases and J 3 bases, leaving 11 bases between the germline ends. The CDR3 DNA reads as TGTGCCAGTAGTATCGACACACAGGAAGAGACCCAGTACTTC. This sequence encodes CASSIDTQEETQYF.

The table lists this clone with a few counts. The chain joins TRBV6-5 to TRBJ1-5; D uncertain. Trimming shortened V by 6 bases and J by 6 bases, and 9 bases separated the two germline ends. Germline lookup yields CDR1 MNHEY and CDR2 SVGAGI. The CDR3 contains 12 residues. CDR3 nucleotides: TGTGCCAGCAGAAAATGGGGTCAGCCCCAGCATTTT. Residues: CASRKWGQPQHF.

The gene calls are TRBV30 and TRBJ2-1; no clear D gene. Germline assignment: CDR1 GTSNPN and CDR2 SVGIG (reference sequence). V shed 4 bases and J shed 9 bases, with 7 bases lying between them. The CDR3 has 10 amino acids. DNA of the CDR3: TGTGCCTGGATGAAGGGTGAGCAGTTCTTC. It yields the protein CAWMKGEQFF.

This clone was seen a few times. This sequence joins TRBV6-1 and TRBJ2-1, with 10 bases matching TRBD2. This CDR3 region has 15 residues. CDR1 MNHNS and CDR2 SASEGT come from the germline V gene. The V segment lost 6 bases and the J segment 4 bases; nucleotides outside the gene matches: 6. The CDR3 region is CASSVIAGGYNEQFF. Here the CDR3 DNA reads TGTGCCAGCAGCGTGATAGCGGGGGGTTACAATGAGCAGTTCTTC.

The V and J genes are TRBV30 and TRBJ1-1; D gene ambiguous. The CDR3 length is 12 residues. Deletions cut 1 base from V and 6 bases from J, with 9 bases between. Germline V lookup: CDR1 GTSNPN, CDR2 SVGIG (reference sequence). The CDR3 here is CAWSGRTPEAFF. The CDR3 bases are TGTGCCTGGAGTGGAAGGACCCCTGAAGCTTTCTTT.

A few counts support this clone. The chain has TRBV30 and TRBJ1-1; the D is unclear. V gave up 4 bases and J gave up 1 base, with 7 bases separating them. Germline-derived CDR1 and CDR2 are GTSNPN and SVGIG (reference sequence). The CDR3 runs to 12 residues. CDR3 sequence (DNA): TGTGCCTGGACCCAACAGAACACTGAAGCTTTCTTT. This translates into CAWTQQNTEAFF.

Only a few counts were recorded for this clone. The chain carries TRBV6-5 and TRBJ2-1; 10 bases agree with TRBD1. This CDR3 is 15 amino acids long. CDR1 MNHEY and CDR2 SVGAGI come from the germline V gene. The ends lost 2 bases at V and 8 bases at J; junction bases unmatched: 6. CDR3 nucleotides: TGTGCCAGCAGTTACCGGTGGGACAGGGGTCATGAGCAGTTCTTC. Translating gives CASSYRWDRGHEQFF.

The sample holds a few counts of this clone. This rearrangement joins TRBV29-1 to TRBJ1-1; D might be TRBD1 (5 bases). Germline-derived CDR1 and CDR2 are SQVTM and ANQGSEA. CDR3 length: 13 residues. Trimming removed 3 bases from V and 0 bases from J, with 8 bases in between. The CDR3 DNA sequence: TGCAGCGTTGATGGGGGTGTGAACACTGAAGCTTTCTTT. Encoded protein: CSVDGGVNTEAFF.

This clone was detected only a few times. V gene TRBV30 combines with J gene TRBJ2-7, with D possibly TRBD1 on 5 matching bases. Trimming took 3 bases from V and 5 from J, leaving 17 bases between them. Germline lookup yields CDR1 GTSNPN and CDR2 SVGIG (reference sequence). CDR3 length: 14 amino acids. Here the CDR3 reads CAWSPGIGPDEQYF. Here the CDR3 DNA reads TGTGCCTGGAGCCCAGGGATCGGACCGGACGAGCAGTACTTC.

The gene calls are TRBV6-5 and TRBJ1-6; tentative D call: TRBD1 (5 bases). CDR1 MNHEY and CDR2 SVGAGI come from the germline V gene. The CDR3 is 12 residues long. The V and J ends lost 6 bases and 11 bases respectively, with 11 bases between them. CDR3 coding DNA: TGTGCCAGCAGACCCAAAGGGGCACCCCTCCACTTT. Its translation: CASRPKGAPLHF.

This clone was counted between two and nine times. Here the CDR3 DNA reads TGCGCCAGCAGCCAAGGGGTAATTAACTATGGCTACACCTTC. As protein: CASSQGVINYGYTF. The V gene is TRBV4-1, the J gene TRBJ1-2; D remains ambiguous. The V end lost 1 base, the J end lost 1 base, and 7 bases lay between the germline ends. The CDR3 is 14 residues long. Germline CDR1 MGHRA, CDR2 YSYEKL.

This clone was found a few times. The rearrangement uses TRBV2 and TRBJ2-5, with a possible D match to TRBD1 (5 bases). Trimming pared 2 bases from V and 0 bases from J, leaving 10 bases between. Germline V gene sequence: CDR1 SNHLY, CDR2 FYNNEI. This CDR3 contains 15 residues. Here the CDR3 reads CASSEWEQDQETQYF. For the CDR3, the DNA is TGTGCCAGCAGTGAATGGGAACAGGACCAAGAGACCCAGTACTTC.

V is TRBV7-6 and J is TRBJ2-1; 8 bases line up with TRBD2. In germline, CDR1 is SGHVS, CDR2 FNYEAQ. The V and J ends lost 2 bases and 4 bases, in that order; junction bases with no gene match: 10. CDR3 length equals 17 residues. The CDR3 region has the DNA TGTGCCAGCAGCTTATCTAAGGGCGGGGGGTTGTACAATGAGCAGTTCTTC. Its translation: CASSLSKGGGLYNEQFF.

This chain joins TRBV5-1 and TRBJ2-6, with 7 bases fitting TRBD1. Germline CDR1 SGHRS, CDR2 YFSETQ. V lost 2 bases, J lost 0 bases, and 5 bases stayed unmatched. The CDR3 runs 17 residues. CDR3 nucleotides: TGCGCCAGCAGCTTATGGACAGGCACCTCTGGGGCCAACGTCCTGACTTTC. Its translation is CASSLWTGTSGANVLTF.

V and J are TRBV30 and TRBJ1-2, with D uncertain. Trimming shortened V by 2 bases and J by 8 bases, and 15 bases separated the two germline ends. CDR1 GTSNPN and CDR2 SVGIG come from the germline V gene (reference sequence). CDR3 length: 13 amino acids. DNA of the CDR3: TGTGCCTGGAGTCCCGCTTTCATGGGAGGCTACACCTTC. This translates into CAWSPAFMGGYTF. Looking up the rest from reference TRBV30 and TRBJ1-2 gives the full variable domain: SQTIHQWPATLVQPVGSPLSLECTVEGTSNPNLYWYRQAAGRGLQLLFYSVGIGQISSEVPQNLSASRPQDRQFILSSKKLLLSDSGFYLCAWSPAFMGGYTFGSGTRLTVV.

This chain connects TRBV19 to TRBJ1-2, with 7 bases identical to TRBD1. The CDR3 consists of 12 residues. Germline values: CDR1 LNHDA, CDR2 SQIVND (reference sequence). Trimming took 6 bases from V and 8 from J; bases not matched to a gene: 6. The CDR3 DNA reads TGTGCCAGTAGAGTAGGGGGCAACGGCTACACCTTC. Residues: CASRVGGNGYTF.

This clone appeared a few times. The chain carries TRBV30 and TRBJ1-6; 11 bases match TRBD1. Trimming took 5 bases from V and 10 from J; bases not matched to a gene: 4. Germline-derived CDR1 and CDR2 are GTSNPN and SVGIG (reference sequence). There are 13 residues in the CDR3. Here the CDR3 reads CAWGQGAISPLHF. Written as DNA, the CDR3 is TGTGCCTGGGGACAGGGGGCTATCTCACCCCTCCACTTT.

This clone has a handful of counts. The chain joins TRBV9 to TRBJ1-2; the D gene is possibly TRBD1 (5 bases). The CDR3 covers 17 residues. Germline values: CDR1 SGDLS, CDR2 YYNGEE. Trimming pared 0 bases from V and 5 bases from J, leaving 20 bases between. The CDR3 region is CASSVGGGGLPEYGYTF. CDR3 sequence (DNA): TGTGCCAGCAGCGTAGGAGGTGGGGGACTCCCGGAGTATGGCTACACCTTC.

This clone has a handful of counts. The chain is built from TRBV29-1 and TRBJ2-4; D may be TRBD1 or TRBD2 (5 bases each). V dropped 1 base and J dropped 5 bases, with 9 bases sitting between them. This CDR3 has 13 amino acids. CDR1 and CDR2 from the germline V gene are SQVTM and ANQGSEA. CDR3 sequence (DNA): TGCAGCGTTGAAGCCAGGGACGAAAACATTCAGTACTTC. It encodes CSVEARDENIQYF.

The gene calls are TRBV11-1 and TRBJ2-5; TRBD2 matches at 7 bases. The germline V gene has CDR1 SGHAT and CDR2 FQDESV (reference sequence). The CDR3 spans 13 residues. V lost 5 bases, J lost 5 bases, and 5 bases stayed unmatched. The CDR3 DNA follows: TGTGCCAGCAGCCCTGGGGGGGTCGAGACCCAGTACTTC. Translated, it gives CASSPGGVETQYF.

This chain uses TRBV6-6 with TRBJ1-2; D is unresolved. Germline lookup yields CDR1 MNHNY and CDR2 SVGAGI (reference sequence). The CDR3 is 12 residues long. V lost 6 bases and J 4 bases, leaving 9 bases between the germline ends. This CDR3 reads CASSPGGYGYTF. The CDR3 DNA reads TGTGCCAGCAGCCCGGGTGGCTATGGCTACACCTTC.

The chain couples TRBV30 to TRBJ2-5; 14 bases line up with TRBD2. V shed 8 bases and J 4 bases; nucleotides not matched to a gene: 6. This CDR3 spans 14 amino acids. In germline, CDR1 is GTSNPN, CDR2 SVGIG (reference sequence). The CDR3 loop reads CAAMGLAGVETQYF. The CDR3 DNA reads as TGTGCCGCTATGGGACTAGCGGGAGTAGAGACCCAGTACTTC.

This clone has only a few counts. The chain recombines TRBV5-1 with TRBJ2-7; TRBD1 matches at 9 bases. CDR1 is SGHRS and CDR2 is YFSETQ in the germline V gene. V shed 4 bases, J shed 3 bases, and the junction held 5 bases outside the gene matches. The CDR3 is made up of 14 amino acids. DNA for the CDR3: TGCGCCAGCAGCCGGGACAGGGAATACTACGAGCAGTACTTC. This sequence encodes CASSRDREYYEQYF.

CDR3 sequence (DNA): TGTGCCAGCAGCCAACGGACACCTAACTATGGCTACACCTTC. Protein product: CASSQRTPNYGYTF. This chain joins TRBV14 and TRBJ1-2; possible D gene TRBD1, 5 bases. Germline V gene lookup returns CDR1 SGHDN and CDR2 FVKESK. The germline V and J ends were trimmed by 2 bases and 0 bases, with 7 bases remaining between them. This CDR3 has 14 residues.